The 14 T cell receptor beta chains listed next were all sequenced from one sample in a study of Ad26.COV2.S vaccination and SARS-CoV-2 variants. The sample's treatment: some 20 received Ad26.COV2.S at low or high dose, single or two shots; about 5 received placebo; per-sample allocation not given. The investigators took samples on day 63 after the first vaccine or placebo injection. Using immunoSEQ multiplex PCR, the repertoire was profiled, and TCRdb retains in-frame clones only, with some absent. The sample yields about 680,000 clones, around 90% seen once. The sequenced sample was peripheral blood, obtained in a trial of Ad26.COV2.S vaccine versus placebo. The receptors originated from a person between 18 and 60 years old who received the Ad26.COV2.S COVID-19 vaccine or a placebo.

The V and J genes are TRBV19 and TRBJ2-1; D is perhaps TRBD2 (6 bases). The CDR3 totals 16 residues. Germline V gives CDR1 LNHDA, CDR2 SQIVND (reference sequence). Deletions cut 3 bases from V and 6 bases from J, with 18 bases between. CDR3 amino acids: CASSIRGSYGGNEQFF. In DNA form, the CDR3 reads TGTGCCAGTAGTATTCGGGGGAGCTATGGGGGCAATGAGCAGTTCTTC.

The chain carries TRBV2 and TRBJ2-3, with D unclear. Between the trimmed V and J ends, which lost 8 bases and 6 bases, there was a span of 15 bases. CDR1 and CDR2 (germline): SNHLY, FYNNEI. The CDR3 is 13 residues long. The DNA for the CDR3 is TGTGCCAGCGGGGATTTATGGGCGGATACGCAGTATTTT. It codes for CASGDLWADTQYF. Full variable domain (rest looked up from reference TRBV2 and TRBJ2-3): EPEVTQTPSHQVTQMGQEVILRCVPISNHLYFYWYRQILGQKVEFLVSFYNNEISEKSEIFDDQFSVERPDGSNFTLKIRSTKLEDSAMYFCASGDLWADTQYFGPGTRLTVL.

V usage is TRBV3-1 (or the pseudogene TRBV3-2) and J usage is TRBJ2-7; D is unclear. The CDR3 sequence is 14 residues long. Trimming removed 4 bases at V and 3 bases at J, with 13 bases between. CDR1 is LGHDT and CDR2 is YNNKEL in the germline V gene (reference sequence). The CDR3 loop is CASSLQARYYEQYF. CDR3 nucleotides: TGTGCCAGCAGCCTGCAGGCTCGGTACTACGAGCAGTACTTC.

V and J are TRBV6-5 and TRBJ2-7; weak D call: TRBD2 (5 bases). Trimming shortened V by 2 bases and J by 7 bases, and 12 bases separated the two germline ends. Germline V gene lookup returns CDR1 MNHEY and CDR2 SVGAGI. This CDR3 is 13 amino acids long. Written as DNA, the CDR3 is TGTGCCAGCAGTTACGCTCGGACTGGAGAGCAGTACTTC. Amino acid sequence: CASSYARTGEQYF.

J is TRBJ2-7 and V is TRBV19, with 9 positions matching TRBD1. V trimming: 5 bases; J trimming: 6 bases; junction bases outside the gene matches: 11. Germline CDR1 is LNHDA and CDR2 is SQIVND (reference sequence). CDR3 length equals 15 residues. As DNA, the CDR3 is TGTGCCAGTAGTCTATCCGGGACAGGGTACATCGAGCAGTACTTC. Protein sequence: CASSLSGTGYIEQYF.

V usage is TRBV4-3 and J usage is TRBJ1-3; D is ambiguous. Trimming cost V 1 base and J 3 bases, with 13 bases left between them. The CDR3 is made up of 16 amino acids. Germline CDR1 reads LGHNA; CDR2 reads YSLEER. The CDR3 sequence: CASSQAKRAYGNTIYF. CDR3 nucleotides: TGCGCCAGCAGCCAAGCTAAGAGGGCTTATGGAAACACCATATATTTT.

The chain recombines TRBV6-2 or TRBV6-3 with TRBJ1-2, with 10 nucleotides matching TRBD1. V was clipped by 2 bases and J by 4 bases; unmatched bases: 7. CDR3 length equals 16 residues. Germline V CDR1 and CDR2: MNHEY, SVGEGT. The CDR3 loop is CASSYAGTGAFYGYTF. The CDR3 bases are TGTGCCAGCAGTTACGCCGGGACAGGGGCGTTCTATGGCTACACCTTC.

V is TRBV12-5 and J is TRBJ1-5, with TRBD1 identical over 8 bases. The CDR3 has 13 amino acids. Germline V lookup: CDR1 LGHNT, CDR2 FRNRAP. V trimming: 5 bases; J trimming: 10 bases; junction bases outside the gene matches: 7. CDR3 sequence: CASGLDRAGPQHF. CDR3 DNA sequence: TGTGCTAGTGGTCTGGACAGGGCCGGTCCCCAGCATTTT.

The V call is TRBV20-1, the J call TRBJ2-7, with no clear D. The CDR3 sequence is 11 residues long. Germline CDR1 is DFQATT and CDR2 is SNEGSKA (reference sequence). The V end lost 7 bases, the J end lost 5 bases, and 12 bases lay between the germline ends. The CDR3 region is CSVLEVNEQYF. CDR3 nucleotides: TGCAGTGTGCTAGAGGTAAACGAGCAGTACTTC.

The rearrangement links TRBV27 to TRBJ2-1; 10 bases align to TRBD2. The V and J ends lost 2 bases and 13 bases, in that order; junction bases with no gene match: 2. The germline V gene has CDR1 MNHEY and CDR2 SMNVEV (reference sequence). The CDR3 is 12 amino acids. The CDR3 sequence: CASSLSGRDQFF. As DNA, the CDR3 is TGTGCCAGCAGTTTAAGCGGGAGGGACCAGTTCTTC.

The rearrangement joins TRBV19 to TRBJ1-3; D gene ambiguous. CDR1 LNHDA and CDR2 SQIVND come from the germline V gene (reference sequence). Trimming cost V 5 bases and J 2 bases, with 10 bases left between them. CDR3 length equals 14 residues. The CDR3, as DNA: TGTGCCAGTAGTTGGGAACCCACTGGAAACACCATATATTTT. This codes for CASSWEPTGNTIYF.

The rearrangement links TRBV6-4 to TRBJ1-5, with 7 bases fitting TRBD1. The ends lost 0 bases at V and 5 bases at J; junction bases unmatched: 16. This CDR3 has 19 amino acids. CDR1 is MRHNA and CDR2 is SNTAGT in the germline V gene. CDR3 residues: CASSDSIQGGRFIDQPQHF. The CDR3 DNA sequence: TGTGCCAGCAGTGACTCGATTCAAGGGGGCCGTTTTATCGATCAGCCCCAGCATTTT.

This rearrangement joins TRBV19 to TRBJ2-3; 7 nucleotides line up with TRBD2. The junction had 12 bases not matched to a gene; V was cut back by 1 base and J by 5 bases. The CDR3 extends over 17 amino acids. Germline values: CDR1 LNHDA, CDR2 SQIVND (reference sequence). This CDR3 reads CASSIGGGTGGLDTQYF. CDR3 in DNA: TGTGCCAGTAGTATAGGCGGGGGTACGGGGGGTTTAGATACGCAGTATTTT. Full variable domain (outside the CDR3, taken from reference TRBV19 and TRBJ2-3): DGGITQSPKYLFRKEGQNVTLSCEQNLNHDAMYWYRQDPGQGLRLIYYSQIVNDFQKGDIAEGYSVSREKKESFPLTVTSAQKNPTAFYLCASSIGGGTGGLDTQYFGPGTRLTVL.

The chain employs TRBV4-1 and TRBJ2-1; D not resolved. Germline values: CDR1 MGHRA, CDR2 YSYEKL. The V and J ends lost 3 bases and 0 bases respectively, with 15 bases between them. This CDR3 is 17 amino acids long. DNA of the CDR3: TGCGCCAGCAGCCACCCTACTGGGGATACCTCCTACAATGAGCAGTTCTTC. It is translated as CASSHPTGDTSYNEQFF.